The subject of this entry is one TCR beta chain. The antigen is not known. Trimming took off 7 bases at V and 2 bases at J, with 12 bases between the two ends. This CDR3 contains 15 residues. Looked up from germline, CDR1 is MNHNS and CDR2 is SASEGT. The sample originates from a study of cytomegalovirus exposure and HLA in healthy donors. About the study: Out of about 180 million T cells, an earlier analysis found fewer than 140 million unique TCR beta sequences in total. Broader study findings: Judged likely to be a sequencing artifact was a cluster of highly shared sequence variants. Some public TCRs appeared in many individuals, while most sequences were rare.

PCR involved 60 Vbeta and 13 Jbeta primers. Here immunoSEQ multiplex PCR was the method, and the copy in TCRdb shows in-frame clones only, minus some. The sample carries about 130,000 clones, about 61% recorded once. The specimen sequenced was PBMCs. The origin of this receptor is a woman between 40 and 50 years old in good health and CMV-seronegative. The chain employs TRBV6-1 and TRBJ1-6, with D uncertain. CDR3 DNA: TGTGCCAGCACGGGAATTAGACCCTATAATTCACCCCTCCACTTT. Protein: CASTGIRPYNSPLHF.